The 4 T cell receptor beta chains below were found in one sample sequenced in a study of blood T cell repertoires in COVID-19. Profiled with immunoSEQ multiplex PCR; TCRdb holds only in-frame clones, not every one. The top ten clones hold 3.2% of a sample with roughly 64,000 clones, around 84% of them seen once. Specimen: peripheral blood. The receptors come from a middle-aged man with active COVID-19.

With respect to this clone: The sample carries other DNA sequences with the same CDR3. V and J are TRBV19 and TRBJ1-5; weak D call: TRBD1 (5 bases). The CDR3 spans 15 residues. V lost 0 bases and J 1 base, leaving 7 bases between the germline ends. Germline loops: CDR1 LNHDA, CDR2 SQIVND (reference sequence). The CDR3 DNA follows: TGTGCCAGTAGTATAGATCGGGGGAGCAATCAGCCCCAGCATTTT. It yields the protein CASSIDRGSNQPQHF.

The CDR3 DNA is TGCGCCAGCTGGAATGGACAGGGACTTTCCTACGAGCAGTACTTC. It is translated as CASWNGQGLSYEQYF. The V call is TRBV23-1, the J call TRBJ2-7; 8 bases are a match to TRBD1. TRBV23-1 is marked as an open reading frame, function uncertain. This CDR3 contains 15 residues. The trim removed 8 bases at V and 1 base at J, leaving 10 bases unmatched.

This clone was counted once. V and J are TRBV3-1 (or the pseudogene TRBV3-2) and TRBJ2-1; D is uncertain. Germline CDR1 is LGHDT and CDR2 is YNNKEL (reference sequence). The ends were cut back, 1 base at V and 6 bases at J, with 4 bases in the middle. This CDR3 contains 12 residues. The CDR3 nucleotides are TGTGCCAGCAGCCAAGGCGTCAATGAGCAGTTCTTC. It codes for CASSQGVNEQFF.

The chain links TRBV11-2 to TRBJ1-2; D perhaps matches TRBD1 (5 bases). This CDR3 comprises 17 residues. The germline V gene encodes CDR1 SGHAT and CDR2 FQNNGV. Trimming left V 0 bases short and J 6 bases short, with 20 bases between. The CDR3 sequence: CASSLERSLNGGDGYTF. The CDR3 nucleotides are TGTGCCAGCAGCTTAGAGAGATCACTCAATGGGGGGGATGGCTACACCTTC. The full variable domain, its missing parts supplied by reference TRBV11-2 and TRBJ1-2, is EAGVAQSPRYKIIEKRQSVAFWCNPISGHATLYWYQQILGQGPKLLIQFQNNGVVDDSQLPKDRFSAERLKGVDSTLKIQPAKLEDSAVYLCASSLERSLNGGDGYTFGSGTRLTVV.